Each of the 26 T cell receptor beta chains below was sequenced from the same sample in a study of blood T cell repertoires in COVID-19. TCRdb keeps only in-frame clones here, not all; method: immunoSEQ multiplex PCR. The sample has around 170,000 clones, around nine tenths seen once. What was sequenced was peripheral blood. All receptors derive from a man aged 55 to 70 with COVID-19, enrolled during active disease.

The CDR3 is CASSYGGVHTEAFF. CDR3 DNA sequence: TGTGCCAGCAGCTACGGAGGAGTGCACACTGAAGCTTTCTTT. J is TRBJ1-1 and V is TRBV5-6; the D is unclear. The V end lost 3 bases, the J end lost 3 bases, and 12 bases lay between the germline ends. The CDR3 is 14 amino acids. CDR1 SGHDT and CDR2 YYEEEE come from the germline V gene. The variable domain in full, with the rest retrieved from reference TRBV5-6 and TRBJ1-1, is DAGVTQSPTHLIKTRGQQVTLRCSPKSGHDTVSWYQQALGQGPQFIFQYYEEEERQRGNFPDRFSGHQFPNYSSELNVNALLLGDSALYLCASSYGGVHTEAFFGQGTRLTVV.

This chain joins TRBV28 and TRBJ1-2; D remains unclear. This CDR3 spans 13 amino acids. V lost 3 bases, J lost 3 bases, and 8 bases lay in between. The germline CDR1 and CDR2 sequences are MDHEN and SYDVKM. CDR3 sequence: CASSLGSYYGYTF. Here the CDR3 DNA reads TGTGCCAGCAGTTTGGGCAGCTACTATGGCTACACCTTC.

This chain uses TRBV6-2 or TRBV6-3 with TRBJ2-7; TRBD1 matches 8 bases. There are 14 residues in the CDR3. Losses at the gene ends were 6 bases for V and 5 bases for J; bases not matched to a gene: 9. CDR1 MNHEY and CDR2 SVGEGT come from the germline V gene. The CDR3 coding sequence is TGTGCCAGCAGCCACGGACAGGGAAGCCACGAGCAGTACTTC. It is translated as CASSHGQGSHEQYF.

This clone was recorded a few times. This chain joins TRBV19 and TRBJ1-2; the D gene is possibly TRBD1 (5 bases). The CDR3 contains 11 residues. Trimming took off 7 bases at V and 7 bases at J, with 10 bases between the two ends. In germline, CDR1 is LNHDA, CDR2 SQIVND (reference sequence). In DNA, the CDR3 is TGTGCCAGTAAGGGGCAGGCTGGCTACACCTTC. Protein sequence: CASKGQAGYTF.

In its sample, this clone was seen a few times. The J gene is TRBJ1-6, the V gene TRBV3-1 (or the pseudogene TRBV3-2), with TRBD1 matching over 7 bases. The ends lost 4 bases at V and 16 bases at J; junction bases unmatched: 10. The length of the CDR3 is 13 residues. Germline V gene sequence: CDR1 LGHDT, CDR2 YNNKEL (reference sequence). This chain's CDR3 is CASSPTRQGQLHF. CDR3 DNA sequence: TGTGCCAGCAGCCCAACCAGACAGGGTCAGCTCCACTTT.

This clone was seen a single time. This chain uses TRBV19 with TRBJ2-2; D is possibly TRBD1 (5 bases). Germline-derived CDR1 and CDR2 are LNHDA and SQIVND (reference sequence). V lost 6 bases to trimming and J lost 5 bases, with 13 bases between them. The CDR3 loop spans 14 amino acids. This chain's CDR3 is CASRKQGGTGELFF. The DNA of the CDR3 is TGTGCCAGTAGAAAGCAGGGTGGGACCGGGGAGCTGTTTTTT.

The J gene is TRBJ1-2, the V gene TRBV25-1, with D perhaps matching TRBD1 (6 bases). The CDR3 extends over 15 amino acids. Germline loops: CDR1 MGHDK, CDR2 SYGVNS. The ends were cut back, 4 bases at V and 8 bases at J, with 20 bases in the middle. The chain's CDR3 is CASSAAQGRRGGYTF. The CDR3 DNA is TGTGCCAGCAGTGCCGCACAGGGTAGAAGGGGAGGCTACACCTTC.

With respect to this clone: Additional DNA sequences in this sample encode the identical CDR3. The chain combines TRBV3-1 (or the pseudogene TRBV3-2) with TRBJ1-5; 12 positions match TRBD1. CDR1 and CDR2 from the germline V gene are LGHDT and YNNKEL (reference sequence). V shed 6 bases, J shed 6 bases, and the junction held 6 bases outside the gene matches. The CDR3 has 15 amino acids. The CDR3, as DNA: TGTGCCAGCAGTCGGGGACAGGGGGCGGGTCAGCCCCAGCATTTT. Translated, it gives CASSRGQGAGQPQHF.

The genes are TRBV14 and TRBJ2-1; 7 nucleotides agree with TRBD2. Germline assignment: CDR1 SGHDN and CDR2 FVKESK. The CDR3 covers 16 residues. J was trimmed by 5 bases and V by 4 bases; bases with no gene match: 11. CDR3 protein: CASSPLNSGYHNEQFF. The CDR3 nucleotides are TGTGCCAGCAGCCCCCTGAATAGCGGGTACCACAATGAGCAGTTCTTC. Full variable domain (missing parts from reference TRBV14 and TRBJ2-1): EAGVTQFPSHSVIEKGQTVTLRCDPISGHDNLYWYRRVMGKEIKFLLHFVKESKQDESGMPNNRFLAERTGGTYSTLKVQPAELEDSGVYFCASSPLNSGYHNEQFFGPGTRLTVL.

Of note for this clone: This CDR3 is also generated by other DNA sequences in the sample. This chain joins TRBV6-2 or TRBV6-3 and TRBJ1-1, with a tentative D call TRBD1 (6 bases). Per germline, CDR1 MNHEY and CDR2 SVGEGT. The CDR3 contains 12 residues. V was pared by 5 bases and J by 5 bases, with 9 bases between. CDR3 bases: TGTGCCAGCAGTCGCAGGGGAACTGAAGCTTTCTTT. This encodes CASSRRGTEAFF.

This clone was recorded only once. This rearrangement joins TRBV5-1 to TRBJ2-1; no clear D. Germline V gives CDR1 SGHRS, CDR2 YFSETQ. V lost 0 bases and J lost 4, with 11 bases in between. This CDR3 is built from 15 residues. This CDR3 is CASSLVGVGYNEQFF. DNA for the CDR3: TGCGCCAGCAGCTTGGTAGGAGTAGGATACAATGAGCAGTTCTTC.

The table lists this clone with a count of one. The chain is built from TRBV7-9 and TRBJ1-1; 9 nucleotides align to TRBD1. Germline V CDR1 and CDR2: SEHNR, FQNEAQ (reference sequence). The CDR3 consists of 14 residues. V trimming: 5 bases; J trimming: 5 bases; junction bases outside the gene matches: 6. Here the CDR3 DNA reads TGTGCCAGCAGCGCACAGGGGGCGTGGACTGAAGCTTTCTTT. The encoded protein is CASSAQGAWTEAFF.

This chain joins TRBV6-6 and TRBJ2-5, with D possibly being TRBD2 (5 bases). The CDR3 runs 15 residues. Trimming removed 0 bases from V and 5 bases from J, with 13 bases in between. CDR1 is MNHNY and CDR2 is SVGAGI in the germline V gene (reference sequence). CDR3 region: CASSYSTLAGETQYF. The CDR3 DNA is TGTGCCAGCAGTTACTCGACCCTAGCTGGGGAGACCCAGTACTTC.

The V and J genes are TRBV24-1 and TRBJ2-2; D might be TRBD2 (6 bases). This CDR3 region has 19 residues. Trimming removed 0 bases at V and 0 bases at J, with 16 bases between. The germline V gene encodes CDR1 KGHDR and CDR2 SFDVKD. The CDR3 DNA is TGTGCCACCAGTGATTTGGGGGGACGCGGGGCTCCGAACACCGGGGAGCTGTTTTTT. As protein: CATSDLGGRGAPNTGELFF.

The chain uses TRBV6-2 or TRBV6-3 and TRBJ1-2; the D is unclear. CDR3 length equals 13 residues. Germline V gives CDR1 MNHEY, CDR2 SVGEGT. Trimming left V 4 bases short and J 1 base short, with 7 bases between. CDR3 sequence: CASSSQNNYGYTF. DNA of the CDR3: TGTGCCAGCAGTTCACAGAATAACTATGGCTACACCTTC.

The rearrangement links TRBV7-9 to TRBJ2-5, with D perhaps TRBD2 (6 bases). Germline loops: CDR1 SEHNR, CDR2 FQNEAQ (reference sequence). The CDR3 is made up of 15 amino acids. Trimming shortened V by 5 bases and J by 1 base, and 14 bases separated the two germline ends. CDR3 DNA: TGTGCCAGCAGCCGGGGGTCAGGGACCCAAGAGACCCAGTACTTC. Its protein product is CASSRGSGTQETQYF.

The J gene is TRBJ1-2, the V gene TRBV11-2, with D possibly matching TRBD1 (6 bases). The CDR3 has 14 residues. Per germline, CDR1 SGHAT and CDR2 FQNNGV. Trimming removed 4 bases at V and 8 bases at J, with 17 bases between. The CDR3 coding sequence is TGTGCCAGCAGCTCCTTTGGGGGGGCCGAGGGCTACACCTTC. It specifies CASSSFGGAEGYTF. Complete variable domain (other parts from reference TRBV11-2 and TRBJ1-2): EAGVAQSPRYKIIEKRQSVAFWCNPISGHATLYWYQQILGQGPKLLIQFQNNGVVDDSQLPKDRFSAERLKGVDSTLKIQPAKLEDSAVYLCASSSFGGAEGYTFGSGTRLTVV.

This clone showed up just once. The V and J genes are TRBV18 and TRBJ2-3; weak D call: TRBD2 (6 bases). The V and J ends lost 2 bases and 4 bases respectively, with 10 bases between them. The V gene's germline CDR1 is KGHSH and CDR2 LQKENI. CDR3 length: 14 residues. CDR3 coding DNA: TGTGCCAGCTCACCAGGCGGGAAGGCAGATACGCAGTATTTT. Amino acid sequence: CASSPGGKADTQYF.

V usage is TRBV5-1 and J usage is TRBJ2-7; 11 positions agree with TRBD1. The length of the CDR3 is 14 residues. V shed 4 bases, J shed 5 bases, and the junction held 5 bases outside the gene matches. CDR1 is SGHRS, CDR2 YFSETQ, per germline. CDR3 sequence (DNA): TGCGCCAGCAGCCCCGGACAGGGGGCAGACGAGCAGTACTTC. Protein sequence: CASSPGQGADEQYF.

V is TRBV9 and J is TRBJ2-7; 9 positions agree with TRBD1. The CDR3 has 15 residues. The V gene end was trimmed by 3 bases and the J gene end by 1 base; junction bases not matched to a gene: 5. Germline CDR1 and CDR2: SGDLS and YYNGEE. The CDR3 bases are TGTGCCAGCAGCGGGTCCGGGACAGGGTCCTACGAGCAGTACTTC. Residues: CASSGSGTGSYEQYF.

The chain recombines TRBV19 with TRBJ1-5, with TRBD1 identical over 9 bases. The V and J ends lost 6 bases and 8 bases, in that order; junction bases with no gene match: 14. The CDR3 contains 16 residues. Germline V lookup: CDR1 LNHDA, CDR2 SQIVND (reference sequence). CDR3 region: CASRTNSGQGMKPQHF. The DNA for the CDR3 is TGTGCCAGTAGGACGAACTCGGGACAGGGAATGAAGCCCCAGCATTTT.

The V gene is TRBV18, the J gene TRBJ2-2, with D tentatively TRBD2 (5 bases). The CDR3 covers 16 residues. Germline-derived CDR1 and CDR2 are KGHSH and LQKENI. V lost 3 bases to trimming and J lost 6 bases, with 17 bases between them. Here the CDR3 reads CASSPDPGTSSGELFF. The CDR3 coding sequence is TGTGCCAGCTCACCGGATCCGGGAACCAGTTCCGGGGAGCTGTTTTTT.

The V call is TRBV2, the J call TRBJ1-6; D is possibly TRBD1 (6 bases). The CDR3 sequence is 16 residues long. The ends were cut back, 6 bases at V and 10 bases at J, with 22 bases in the middle. Germline V lookup: CDR1 SNHLY, CDR2 FYNNEI. The chain's CDR3 is CASRETRTATVSPLHF. The CDR3 bases are TGTGCCAGCAGGGAGACCCGGACAGCTACCGTGTCACCCCTCCACTTT.

The chain combines TRBV9 with TRBJ2-5; perhaps TRBD2 as D (6 bases). The CDR3 extends over 14 amino acids. The V end was cut by 0 bases, the J end by 5 bases, with 11 bases between. The germline gives CDR1 SGDLS, CDR2 YYNGEE. CDR3 amino acids: CASSVGGGGETQYF. CDR3 in DNA: TGTGCCAGCAGCGTAGGGGGAGGCGGGGAGACCCAGTACTTC.

The J gene is TRBJ2-2, the V gene TRBV6-5; TRBD2 matches 7 bases. The CDR3 consists of 15 residues. The trim removed 6 bases at V and 4 bases at J, leaving 8 bases unmatched. Germline V CDR1 and CDR2: MNHEY, SVGAGI. This chain's CDR3 is CASRERDPATGELFF. In DNA form, the CDR3 reads TGTGCCAGCAGAGAGCGGGATCCGGCCACCGGGGAGCTGTTTTTT.

V gene TRBV4-2 combines with J gene TRBJ1-5, with D possibly matching TRBD1 (6 bases). The CDR3 length is 13 residues. CDR1 is LGHNA, CDR2 YNFKEQ, per germline. The V end lost 0 bases, the J end lost 9 bases, and 9 bases lay between the germline ends. The CDR3 nucleotides read TGTGCCAGCAGCCAAGAGGTAGGGGGGCCCCAGCATTTT. As protein: CASSQEVGGPQHF.